These 28 T cell receptor beta chains were sequenced from one sample in a study of cytomegalovirus exposure and HLA in healthy donors. Both 60 Vbeta primers and 13 Jbeta primers went into the PCR. Sequencing used immunoSEQ multiplex PCR; TCRdb keeps in-frame clones, though not all of them. Of over 110,000 clones listed, over 75% are singletons. The sample was PBMCs. The source of these receptors is a male donor in good health and CMV-seronegative.

The rearrangement joins TRBV9 to TRBJ2-1, with 8 bases that match TRBD2. V trimming: 1 base; J trimming: 4 bases; junction bases outside the gene matches: 10. The germline V gene has CDR1 SGDLS and CDR2 YYNGEE. The CDR3 has 17 amino acids. Here the CDR3 reads CASSVSHTSGSYNEQFF. Written as DNA, the CDR3 is TGTGCCAGCAGCGTATCCCATACTAGCGGATCATACAATGAGCAGTTCTTC.

This clone has only a few counts. This chain joins TRBV6-5 and TRBJ1-2; no reliable D call. The CDR3 contains 10 residues. Deletions cut 8 bases from V and 4 bases from J, with 5 bases between. From germline, CDR1 is MNHEY and CDR2 SVGAGI. Here the CDR3 reads CASYLYGYTF. In DNA form, the CDR3 reads TGTGCCAGCTATCTCTATGGCTACACCTTC.

This clone appeared a few times. The chain couples TRBV4-3 to TRBJ1-4; D is perhaps TRBD1 (6 bases). CDR3 length equals 15 residues. Trimming shortened V by 4 bases and J by 5 bases, and 14 bases separated the two germline ends. CDR1 is LGHNA and CDR2 is YSLEER in the germline V gene. The CDR3 loop reads CASSRRGGLNEKLFF. CDR3 nucleotides: TGCGCCAGCAGCCGTAGGGGGGGCTTAAATGAAAAACTGTTTTTT.

This rearrangement joins TRBV4-3 to TRBJ2-7, with TRBD2 as a possible D gene (7 bases). Trimming shortened V by 0 bases and J by 7 bases, and 22 bases separated the two germline ends. Per the germline V gene, CDR1 is LGHNA and CDR2 is YSLEER. The CDR3 has 17 residues. As DNA, the CDR3 is TGCGCCAGCAGCCAAGAAGGGGGAGGGGTGATTTCGAGTGAGCAGTACTTC. Encoded protein: CASSQEGGGVISSEQYF.

V gene TRBV7-3 combines with J gene TRBJ2-3; a possible D gene is TRBD1 (6 bases). V was trimmed by 2 bases and J by 4 bases, leaving 10 bases between them. Germline V gene data show CDR1 as SGHTA and CDR2 as FQGTGA. The CDR3 length is 14 residues. The CDR3 nucleotides are TGTGCCAGCAGCTTAGCAGGGGAACCAGATACGCAGTATTTT. Protein product: CASSLAGEPDTQYF.

This sequence joins TRBV29-1 and TRBJ2-1; a possible D gene is TRBD1 (6 bases). This CDR3 contains 13 residues. V was pared by 7 bases and J by 5 bases, with 15 bases between. Germline loops: CDR1 SQVTM, CDR2 ANQGSEA. In DNA form, the CDR3 reads TGCAGCGCCGAAGGGGGATGGAACAATGAGCAGTTCTTC. Protein: CSAEGGWNNEQFF.

CDR3 nucleotides: TGCGCCAGCAGCCAATGGGGGGGGAAACTCCAAGAGACCCAGTACTTC. Translation: CASSQWGGKLQETQYF. This chain links TRBV4-3 with TRBJ2-5; 7 bases match TRBD2. CDR3 size: 16 residues. Germline V gene data show CDR1 as LGHNA and CDR2 as YSLEER. V was pared by 2 bases and J by 1 base, with 7 bases of the junction left unmatched.

The chain recombines TRBV29-1 with TRBJ1-1, with TRBD1 identical over 7 bases. Germline V gene data show CDR1 as SQVTM and CDR2 as ANQGSEA. V was clipped by 6 bases and J by 0 bases; unmatched bases: 4. The CDR3 has 13 residues. The DNA for the CDR3 is TGCAGCGTATCGGGACAGATGAACACTGAAGCTTTCTTT. Residues: CSVSGQMNTEAFF.

V and J are TRBV4-3 and TRBJ2-1; 9 bases match TRBD2. The germline V gene encodes CDR1 LGHNA and CDR2 YSLEER. This CDR3 comprises 14 residues. After removal of 0 bases from V and 8 bases from J, the junction contained 2 bases not matched to a gene. The CDR3 DNA follows: TGCGCCAGCAGCCAAGATAGCGGGGGCTATGAGCAGTTCTTC. This sequence encodes CASSQDSGGYEQFF.

The chain combines TRBV4-1 with TRBJ2-6, with D maybe TRBD2 (5 bases). Per germline, CDR1 MGHRA and CDR2 YSYEKL. Trimming took 8 bases from V and 1 from J, leaving 15 bases between them. There are 16 residues in the CDR3. CDR3 coding DNA: TGCGCCAGCCGCGACGGGGTTAGGTCTGGGGCCAACGTCCTGACTTTC. Its protein product is CASRDGVRSGANVLTF.

The chain uses TRBV29-1 and TRBJ2-3, with 7 bases identical to TRBD2. J lost 2 bases, V lost 4 bases, and 3 bases had no gene match. The CDR3 is 13 amino acids. Germline assignment: CDR1 SQVTM and CDR2 ANQGSEA. The CDR3 DNA follows: TGCAGCGTTGGACTAGCCAACACAGATACGCAGTATTTT. It specifies CSVGLANTDTQYF.

Concerning this clone: At one end the junction does not follow the germline gene, possibly because of a read error. The chain carries TRBV29-1 and TRBJ2-7; 11 nucleotides match TRBD1. Germline CDR1 is SQVTM and CDR2 is ANQGSEA. The CDR3 is made up of 12 amino acids. CDR3: CSVSRGQGERDF. The CDR3 DNA follows: TGCAGCGTTTCCCGGGGACAGGGGGAGAGGGACTTC.

This chain joins TRBV2 and TRBJ2-7; 7 nucleotides line up with TRBD2. The CDR3 consists of 13 residues. J lost 6 bases, V lost 5 bases, and 7 bases had no gene match. CDR1 and CDR2 from the germline V gene are SNHLY and FYNNEI. In DNA form, the CDR3 reads TGTGCCAGCAGTCTGGCGCGGGAGTCCGAGCAGTACTTC. Translated, it gives CASSLARESEQYF.

The chain links TRBV12-5 to TRBJ2-3; perhaps TRBD1 as D (6 bases). From germline, CDR1 is LGHNT and CDR2 FRNRAP. The CDR3 has 12 residues. Trimming pared 7 bases from V and 6 bases from J, leaving 11 bases between. The CDR3: CASVGGVDTQYF. The CDR3 bases are TGTGCTAGTGTTGGGGGCGTGGATACGCAGTATTTT.

This clone appeared a few times. The gene calls are TRBV4-2 and TRBJ2-7; the match to TRBD2 covers 11 bases. CDR1 is LGHNA and CDR2 is YNFKEQ in the germline V gene. This CDR3 spans 15 amino acids. Unmatched junction bases numbered 6, after V lost 4 bases and J lost 4 bases. CDR3 amino acids: CASSPGTSGKYEQYF. CDR3 sequence (DNA): TGTGCCAGCAGCCCCGGGACTAGCGGAAAATACGAGCAGTACTTC.

V usage is TRBV11-3 and J usage is TRBJ2-7; 10 positions match TRBD2. The CDR3 is 15 residues long. Germline V gene sequence: CDR1 SGHNT, CDR2 YENEEA. Trimming cost V 0 bases and J 6 bases; bases outside gene matches: 5. The CDR3: CASSLDFGTSAEQYF. CDR3 coding DNA: TGTGCCAGCAGCTTAGATTTCGGGACTAGCGCCGAGCAGTACTTC.

The rearrangement uses TRBV5-6 and TRBJ1-2, with unresolved D. This CDR3 contains 15 residues. The germline gives CDR1 SGHDT, CDR2 YYEEEE. Trimming took 4 bases from V and 2 from J, leaving 15 bases between them. This chain's CDR3 is CASSLPRGGNYGYTF. The DNA of the CDR3 is TGTGCCAGCAGCCTACCTCGGGGAGGGAACTATGGCTACACCTTC.

The chain joins TRBV10-3 to TRBJ1-4; tentatively, D is TRBD1 (6 bases). Trimming left V 10 bases short and J 8 bases short, with 17 bases between. Germline CDR1 reads ENHRY; CDR2 reads SYGVKD. This CDR3 spans 13 amino acids. This CDR3 reads CATGQPYAEKLFF. The DNA of the CDR3 is TGTGCCACCGGACAGCCTTATGCAGAAAAACTGTTTTTT.

This clone was detected once. The chain links TRBV2 to TRBJ2-5, with D possibly matching TRBD1 (7 bases). This CDR3 has 15 residues. Deletions cut 4 bases from V and 5 bases from J, with 17 bases between. Germline V lookup: CDR1 SNHLY, CDR2 FYNNEI. The CDR3 protein is CASSVEGGAGETQYF. The CDR3 DNA sequence: TGTGCCAGCAGTGTTGAAGGGGGCGCGGGGGAGACCCAGTACTTC.

Comments on this clone: Relative to the germline gene, one junction end is altered; a read error may explain this. The V gene is TRBV7-9, the J gene TRBJ2-7; no reliable D call. CDR3 length: 12 amino acids. Germline CDR1 and CDR2: SEHNR and FQNEAQ (reference sequence). The CDR3 DNA reads TGTGCCGGCAGCCCACTGTCCTACGAGCAGTACTTC. Residues: CAGSPLSYEQYF.

The table lists this clone with a few counts. The rearrangement uses TRBV28 and TRBJ1-1; D is unresolved. V was trimmed by 6 bases and J by 1 base, leaving 15 bases between them. CDR1 is MDHEN and CDR2 is SYDVKM in the germline V gene. This CDR3 is built from 15 residues. The CDR3 nucleotides read TGTGCCAGCAGCCGGTGGGGAGATACGAACACTGAAGCTTTCTTT. Encoded protein: CASSRWGDTNTEAFF.

The V and J genes are TRBV19 and TRBJ2-1; D remains unclear. Germline V gene sequence: CDR1 LNHDA, CDR2 SQIVND (reference sequence). This CDR3 is 13 amino acids long. The V gene lost 9 bases and the J gene lost 0 bases, with 9 bases spanning the gap. DNA for the CDR3: TGTGCCAGCGCAGGTAGCTCCTACAATGAGCAGTTCTTC. It yields the protein CASAGSSYNEQFF.

The rearrangement links TRBV5-1 to TRBJ2-5, with TRBD1 as a possible D gene (6 bases). V was cut by 4 bases and J by 5 bases, with 21 bases left in between. Germline lookup yields CDR1 SGHRS and CDR2 YFSETQ. The CDR3 spans 16 residues. Written as DNA, the CDR3 is TGCGCCAGCAGCCTGGGCCTCCTAACAGGGACGGAGACCCAGTACTTC. Its protein is CASSLGLLTGTETQYF.

The chain carries TRBV7-2 and TRBJ1-1, with D possibly matching TRBD1 (6 bases). Trimming cost V 4 bases and J 2 bases, with 11 bases left between them. The length of the CDR3 is 14 residues. Per the germline V gene, CDR1 is SGHTA and CDR2 is FQGNSA. Here the CDR3 reads CASSSDRINTEAFF. CDR3 coding DNA: TGTGCCAGCAGCTCGGACAGAATAAACACTGAAGCTTTCTTT.

The chain links TRBV11-2 to TRBJ2-2, with no clear D. The ends were cut back, 3 bases at V and 0 bases at J, with 5 bases in the middle. The CDR3 length is 14 residues. Germline-derived CDR1 and CDR2 are SGHAT and FQNNGV. CDR3 nucleotide sequence: TGTGCCAGCAGCTTCAACACGAACACCGGGGAGCTGTTTTTT. Translated: CASSFNTNTGELFF.

The rearrangement uses TRBV15 and TRBJ1-1; D is undetermined. The ends were cut back, 0 bases at V and 5 bases at J, with 19 bases in the middle. The germline CDR1 and CDR2 sequences are LNHNV and YYDKDF (reference sequence). This CDR3 is built from 17 residues. CDR3 DNA sequence: TGTGCCACCAGCAGAGAGGATTTTTGGGCATCGAGAACTGAAGCTTTCTTT. It codes for CATSREDFWASRTEAFF. The full variable domain, its missing parts supplied by reference TRBV15 and TRBJ1-1, is DAMVIQNPRYQVTQFGKPVTLSCSQTLNHNVMYWYQQKSSQAPKLLFHYYDKDFNNEADTPDNFQSRRPNTSFCFLDIRSPGLGDTAMYLCATSREDFWASRTEAFFGQGTRLTVV.

The J gene is TRBJ2-6, the V gene TRBV19; TRBD1 matches 11 bases. J lost 3 bases, V lost 7 bases, and 5 bases had no gene match. CDR3 length: 16 residues. Germline CDR1 and CDR2: LNHDA and SQIVND (reference sequence). The CDR3 protein is CASISDRGLGANVLTF. The CDR3 DNA follows: TGTGCCAGTATCTCGGACAGGGGGCTTGGGGCCAACGTCCTGACTTTC.

The V call is TRBV6-1, the J call TRBJ1-2; D gene unclear. Trimming stripped 3 bases from V and 5 bases from J, with 10 bases between. The CDR3 covers 13 residues. Germline CDR1 and CDR2: MNHNS and SASEGT. The CDR3 DNA follows: TGTGCCAGCAGTGACGGTACACAGTATGGCTACACCTTC. This gives the protein CASSDGTQYGYTF.